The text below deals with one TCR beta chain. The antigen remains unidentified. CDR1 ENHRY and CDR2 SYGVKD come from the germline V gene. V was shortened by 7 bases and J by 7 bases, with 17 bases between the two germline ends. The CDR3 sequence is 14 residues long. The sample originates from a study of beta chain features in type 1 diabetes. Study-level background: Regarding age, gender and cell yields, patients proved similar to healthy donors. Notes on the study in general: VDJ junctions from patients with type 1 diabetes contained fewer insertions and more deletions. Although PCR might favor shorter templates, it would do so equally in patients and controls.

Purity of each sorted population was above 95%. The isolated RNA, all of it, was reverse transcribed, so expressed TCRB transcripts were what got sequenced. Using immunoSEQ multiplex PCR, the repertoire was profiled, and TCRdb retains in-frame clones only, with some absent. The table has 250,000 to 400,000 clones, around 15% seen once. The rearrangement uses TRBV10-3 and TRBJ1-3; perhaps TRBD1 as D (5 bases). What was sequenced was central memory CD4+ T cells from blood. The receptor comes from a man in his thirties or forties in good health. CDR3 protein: CAITDLGAGNTIYF. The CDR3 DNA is TGTGCCATCACCGACTTAGGGGCCGGGAACACCATATATTTT.